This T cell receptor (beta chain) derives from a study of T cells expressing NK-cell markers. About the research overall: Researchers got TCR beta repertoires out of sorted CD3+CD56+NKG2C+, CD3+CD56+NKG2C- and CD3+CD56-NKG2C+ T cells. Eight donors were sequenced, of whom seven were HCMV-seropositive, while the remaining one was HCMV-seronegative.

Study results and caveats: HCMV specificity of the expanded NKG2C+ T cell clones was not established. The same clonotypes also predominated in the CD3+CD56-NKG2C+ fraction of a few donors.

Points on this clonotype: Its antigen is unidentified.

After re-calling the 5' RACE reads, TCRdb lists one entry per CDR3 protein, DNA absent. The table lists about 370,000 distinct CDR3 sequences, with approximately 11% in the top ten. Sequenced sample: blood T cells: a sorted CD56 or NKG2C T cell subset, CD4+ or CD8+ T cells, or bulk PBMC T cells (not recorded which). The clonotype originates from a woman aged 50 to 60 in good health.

CDR3 amino acids: CATSGWTSGKRIGELFF. This rearrangement joins TRBV24-1 to TRBJ2-2; TCRdb's D gene call, TRBD2, goes unchecked for lack of DNA. This CDR3 is 17 amino acids long. Germline V lookup: CDR1 KGHDR, CDR2 SFDVKD.